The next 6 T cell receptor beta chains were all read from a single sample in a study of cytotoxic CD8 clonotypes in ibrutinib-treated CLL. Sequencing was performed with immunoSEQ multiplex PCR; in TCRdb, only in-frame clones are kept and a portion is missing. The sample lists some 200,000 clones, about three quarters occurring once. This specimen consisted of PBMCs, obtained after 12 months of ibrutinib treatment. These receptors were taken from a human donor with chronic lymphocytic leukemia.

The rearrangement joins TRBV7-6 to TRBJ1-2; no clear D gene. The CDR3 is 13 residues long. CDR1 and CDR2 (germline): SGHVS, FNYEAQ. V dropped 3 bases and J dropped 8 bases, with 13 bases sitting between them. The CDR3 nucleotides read TGTGCCAGCAGCTTGCAGGCTAGGAGCGGCTACACCTTC. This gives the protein CASSLQARSGYTF.

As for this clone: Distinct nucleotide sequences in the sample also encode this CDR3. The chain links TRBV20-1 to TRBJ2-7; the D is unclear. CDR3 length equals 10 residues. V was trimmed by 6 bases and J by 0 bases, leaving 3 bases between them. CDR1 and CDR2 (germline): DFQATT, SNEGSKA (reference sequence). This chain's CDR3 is CSATSYEQYF. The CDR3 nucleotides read TGCAGTGCCACCTCCTACGAGCAGTACTTC.

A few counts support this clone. CDR3 residues: CASRPRGGGLDTQYF. CDR3 DNA sequence: TGTGCCAGCAGGCCAAGGGGCGGGGGCTTAGATACGCAGTATTTT. The chain links TRBV6-5 to TRBJ2-3; a weak D match, TRBD2 (7 bases). CDR1 is MNHEY and CDR2 is SVGAGI in the germline V gene. The CDR3 has 15 residues. V dropped 6 bases and J dropped 5 bases, with 18 bases sitting between them.

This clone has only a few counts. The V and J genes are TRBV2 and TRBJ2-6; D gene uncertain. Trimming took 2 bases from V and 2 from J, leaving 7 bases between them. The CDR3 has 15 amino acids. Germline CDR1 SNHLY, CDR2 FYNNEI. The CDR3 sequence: CASSEQPTGANVLTF. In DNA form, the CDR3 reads TGTGCCAGCAGTGAACAGCCAACTGGGGCCAACGTCCTGACTTTC.

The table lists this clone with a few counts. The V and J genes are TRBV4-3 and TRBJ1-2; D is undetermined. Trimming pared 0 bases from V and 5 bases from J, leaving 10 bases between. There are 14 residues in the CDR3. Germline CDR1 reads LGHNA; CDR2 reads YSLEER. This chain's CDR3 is CASSQDSEVYGYTF. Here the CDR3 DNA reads TGCGCCAGCAGCCAAGATTCAGAGGTTTATGGCTACACCTTC.

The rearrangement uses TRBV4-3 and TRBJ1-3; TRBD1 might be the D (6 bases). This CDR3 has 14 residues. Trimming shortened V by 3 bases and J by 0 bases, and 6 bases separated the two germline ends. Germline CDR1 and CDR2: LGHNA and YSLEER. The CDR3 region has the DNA TGCGCCAGCAGCCAGGGACACTCTGGAAACACCATATATTTT. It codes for CASSQGHSGNTIYF.